Listed below are T cell receptor beta chains from one sample, sequenced in a study of cytomegalovirus exposure and HLA in healthy donors. Measured with immunoSEQ multiplex PCR; TCRdb has only the in-frame clones, and not every one. The sample shows 150,000 to 200,000 clones, 85% of them seen only once. The sample was PBMCs. Every receptor here comes from a man younger than 35 in good health and CMV-seropositive. CDR3s include the opening cysteine and the closing phenylalanine or tryptophan. Each record gives: clone size, D gene, J gene, V gene, CDR3 protein, CDR3 DNA. D genes are given only for firm matches. A clone size is listed for some rows: how often the clone was seen (once, few, many), or a class if it is expanded.

clone_size: -
d_call: TRBD2
j_call: TRBJ2-5
v_call: TRBV6-1
cdr3_aa: CASRSMRGFQETQYF
cdr3_nt: TGTGCCAGCAGATCCATGCGGGGGTTTCAAGAGACCCAGTACTTC

clone_size: -
d_call: -
j_call: TRBJ2-3
v_call: TRBV7-2
cdr3_aa: CASSHLEGDTQYF
cdr3_nt: TGTGCCAGCAGCCACTTGGAGGGAGATACGCAGTATTTT

clone_size: -
d_call: -
j_call: TRBJ1-1
v_call: TRBV5-6
cdr3_aa: CASSLTGEAFF
cdr3_nt: TGTGCCAGCAGCTTAACAGGTGAAGCTTTCTTT

clone_size: -
d_call: TRBD2
j_call: TRBJ2-3
v_call: TRBV9
cdr3_aa: CASSVGAGGSDTQYF
cdr3_nt: TGTGCCAGCAGCGTAGGGGCGGGGGGATCAGATACGCAGTATTTT

clone_size: -
d_call: TRBD1
j_call: TRBJ1-2
v_call: TRBV27
cdr3_aa: CASSTARDREKEDYGYTF
cdr3_nt: TGTGCCAGCAGTACGGCCCGGGACAGGGAAAAAGAGGACTATGGCTACACCTTC

clone_size: -
d_call: TRBD2
j_call: TRBJ2-1
v_call: TRBV10-3
cdr3_aa: CAISEALAGGGGEQFF
cdr3_nt: TGTGCCATCAGTGAGGCACTAGCGGGAGGAGGGGGTGAGCAGTTCTTC

clone_size: -
d_call: -
j_call: TRBJ2-1
v_call: TRBV29-1
cdr3_aa: CSVQRTSNEQFF
cdr3_nt: TGCAGCGTGCAGAGGACTTCCAATGAGCAGTTCTTC

clone_size: -
d_call: -
j_call: TRBJ1-3
v_call: TRBV4-1
cdr3_aa: CASSQDRGSGNTIYF
cdr3_nt: TGCGCCAGCAGCCAAGATAGGGGCTCTGGAAACACCATATATTTT

clone_size: -
d_call: TRBD1
j_call: TRBJ1-6
v_call: TRBV5-1
cdr3_aa: CASSLGDRGHSPLHF
cdr3_nt: TGCGCCAGCAGCTTGGGAGACAGGGGGCACTCACCCCTCCACTTT

clone_size: once
d_call: TRBD1
j_call: TRBJ1-2
v_call: TRBV11-3
cdr3_aa: CASSLDGTGGHYGYTF
cdr3_nt: TGTGCCAGCAGCCTGGATGGGACAGGGGGCCACTATGGCTACACCTTC

clone_size: -
d_call: TRBD2
j_call: TRBJ2-7
v_call: TRBV29-1
cdr3_aa: CSVMTSGSYEQYF
cdr3_nt: TGCAGCGTTATGACTAGCGGCTCCTACGAGCAGTACTTC

clone_size: -
d_call: -
j_call: TRBJ1-5
v_call: TRBV7-2
cdr3_aa: CASSLGGGNQPQHF
cdr3_nt: TGTGCCAGCAGCTTAGGAGGGGGAAATCAGCCCCAGCATTTT

clone_size: -
d_call: -
j_call: TRBJ1-6
v_call: TRBV21-1
cdr3_aa: CASYARSSYNSPLHF
cdr3_nt: TGTGCCAGCTATGCTCGGAGCTCCTATAATTCACCCCTCCACTTT

clone_size: few
d_call: TRBD1
j_call: TRBJ1-5
v_call: TRBV29-1
cdr3_aa: CSVQGQANQPQHF
cdr3_nt: TGCAGCGTTCAGGGACAGGCGAATCAGCCCCAGCATTTT

clone_size: -
d_call: TRBD2
j_call: TRBJ2-1
v_call: TRBV6-5
cdr3_aa: CASSILAGSYNEQFF
cdr3_nt: TGTGCCAGCAGCATCCTAGCGGGCTCCTACAATGAGCAGTTCTTC

clone_size: -
d_call: -
j_call: TRBJ2-3
v_call: TRBV7-3
cdr3_aa: CASSLKGVDTQYF
cdr3_nt: TGTGCCAGCAGCTTAAAGGGGGTGGATACGCAGTATTTT

clone_size: -
d_call: -
j_call: TRBJ1-4
v_call: TRBV15
cdr3_aa: CATSRDRENEKLFF
cdr3_nt: TGTGCCACCAGCAGAGATAGGGAGAATGAAAAACTGTTTTTT

clone_size: -
d_call: TRBD1
j_call: TRBJ1-1
v_call: TRBV23-1
cdr3_aa: CASSPPGRGLEKAFF
cdr3_nt: TGCGCCAGCAGTCCCCCCGGCAGGGGGTTGGAGAAGGCTTTCTTT

clone_size: once
d_call: -
j_call: TRBJ2-6
v_call: TRBV6-1
cdr3_aa: CASSESGSGANVLTF
cdr3_nt: TGTGCCAGCAGTGAGAGCGGTTCGGGGGCCAACGTCCTGACTTTC

clone_size: -
d_call: TRBD1
j_call: TRBJ2-3
v_call: TRBV13
cdr3_aa: CASNDRGGTDTQYF
cdr3_nt: TGTGCCAGCAATGACAGGGGGGGAACAGATACGCAGTATTTT

clone_size: -
d_call: -
j_call: TRBJ2-1
v_call: TRBV30
cdr3_aa: CAWSVPADEQFF
cdr3_nt: TGTGCCTGGAGTGTACCTGCAGATGAGCAGTTCTTC

clone_size: -
d_call: -
j_call: TRBJ1-6
v_call: TRBV2
cdr3_aa: CASSGPGSNSPLHF
cdr3_nt: TGTGCCAGCAGCGGACCGGGGAGCAATTCACCCCTCCACTTT